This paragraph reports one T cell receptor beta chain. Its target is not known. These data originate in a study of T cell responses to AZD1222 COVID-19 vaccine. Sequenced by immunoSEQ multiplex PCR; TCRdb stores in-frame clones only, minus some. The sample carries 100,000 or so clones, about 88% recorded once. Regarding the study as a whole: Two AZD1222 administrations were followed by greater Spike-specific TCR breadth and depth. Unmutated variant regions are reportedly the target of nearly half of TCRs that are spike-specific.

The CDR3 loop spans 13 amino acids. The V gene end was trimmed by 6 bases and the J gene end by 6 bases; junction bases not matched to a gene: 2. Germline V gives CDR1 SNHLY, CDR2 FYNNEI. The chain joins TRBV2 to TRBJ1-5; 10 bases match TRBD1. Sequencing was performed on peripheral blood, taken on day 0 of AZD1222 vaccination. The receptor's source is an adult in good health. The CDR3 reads CASRGQGSQPQHF. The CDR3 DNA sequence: TGTGCCAGCAGGGGACAGGGGAGTCAGCCCCAGCATTTT.